This passage covers 17 T cell receptor beta chains from one sample sequenced in a study of T cell responses to AZD1222 COVID-19 vaccine. Clones were read by immunoSEQ multiplex PCR, and TCRdb kept only the in-frame ones, dropping some. The profile shows 95,000 to 150,000 clones, 88% of them singletons. The source material was peripheral blood, sampled on day 0 of AZD1222 vaccination. The receptors were sampled from an adult in good health.

V and J are TRBV6-5 and TRBJ2-7; 7 bases agree with TRBD1. Looked up from germline, CDR1 is MNHEY and CDR2 is SVGAGI. The CDR3 runs 14 residues. V trimming: 6 bases; J trimming: 1 base; junction bases outside the gene matches: 6. CDR3: CASSAGTASYEQYF. As DNA, the CDR3 is TGTGCCAGCAGCGCCGGGACAGCGTCCTACGAGCAGTACTTC.

The V gene is TRBV11-2, the J gene TRBJ2-3, with TRBD2 identical over 9 bases. CDR1 SGHAT and CDR2 FQNNGV come from the germline V gene. The CDR3 has 15 residues. V was clipped by 5 bases and J by 4 bases; unmatched bases: 7. The CDR3 reads CASSPSAGGPDTQYF. The CDR3 DNA is TGTGCCAGCAGCCCGAGCGCGGGAGGGCCAGATACGCAGTATTTT.

The rearrangement uses TRBV4-2 and TRBJ1-2; 11 bases align to TRBD1. The CDR3 is 13 amino acids. The V segment lost 5 bases and the J segment 6 bases; nucleotides outside the gene matches: 2. Germline CDR1 LGHNA, CDR2 YNFKEQ. The CDR3 DNA sequence: TGTGCCAGCAGCTGGGACAGGGGGAATGGCTACACCTTC. Protein product: CASSWDRGNGYTF.

The chain couples TRBV18 to TRBJ1-5; D uncertain. The CDR3 covers 15 residues. The germline V and J ends were trimmed by 2 bases and 5 bases, with 13 bases remaining between them. Germline V lookup: CDR1 KGHSH, CDR2 LQKENI. The CDR3, as DNA: TGTGCCAGCTCACCAGAGGCAGTGGGATATCAGCCCCAGCATTTT. It codes for CASSPEAVGYQPQHF.

The J gene is TRBJ1-5, the V gene TRBV7-8; D call uncertain. The CDR3 totals 14 residues. V was pared by 2 bases and J by 7 bases, with 12 bases between. Germline CDR1 and CDR2: SGHVS and FQNEAQ. CDR3 sequence (DNA): TGTGCCAGCAGCTTAATGCCAGCTCAACAGCCCCAGCATTTT. Translating it yields CASSLMPAQQPQHF.

This sequence joins TRBV28 and TRBJ1-1; 10 bases agree with TRBD1. The V segment lost 6 bases and the J segment 5 bases; nucleotides outside the gene matches: 9. The CDR3 contains 15 residues. CDR1 and CDR2 from the germline V gene are MDHEN and SYDVKM. CDR3 region: CASSRLGQGRTEAFF. The DNA of the CDR3 is TGTGCCAGCAGCCGGTTGGGACAGGGGAGGACTGAAGCTTTCTTT.

This chain joins TRBV19 and TRBJ2-7; 9 nucleotides match TRBD2. The CDR3 covers 15 residues. J lost 1 base, V lost 2 bases, and 3 bases had no gene match. CDR1 and CDR2 (germline): LNHDA, SQIVND (reference sequence). CDR3 DNA sequence: TGTGCCAGTAGTATAAGCCTAGCGGGATCCTACGAGCAGTACTTC. It encodes CASSISLAGSYEQYF.

The chain carries TRBV9 and TRBJ1-6; D not resolved. V lost 4 bases, J lost 8 bases, and 10 bases lay in between. Looked up from germline, CDR1 is SGDLS and CDR2 is YYNGEE. This CDR3 has 13 residues. In DNA form, the CDR3 reads TGTGCCAGCAGCCCTGGAGCGGATTCACCCCTCCACTTT. This translates into CASSPGADSPLHF.

The chain couples TRBV21-1 to TRBJ2-2; the D segment call TRBD2 is taken from the table without a DNA check. TRBV21-1 counts as a pseudogene. This CDR3 region has 14 residues. CDR3 amino acids: CASTRGAHTGELFF. The CDR3, as DNA: TGTGCCAGCACGCGGGGGGCGCACACCGGGGAGCTGTTTTTT.

The gene calls are TRBV30 and TRBJ1-3, with D perhaps matching TRBD1 (5 bases). The CDR3 runs to 16 residues. Trimming stripped 2 bases from V and 0 bases from J, with 14 bases between. Looked up from germline, CDR1 is GTSNPN and CDR2 is SVGIG (reference sequence). CDR3 coding DNA: TGTGCCTGGAGTCCCCGGGGGGGGAGCTCTGGAAACACCATATATTTT. This gives the protein CAWSPRGGSSGNTIYF.

A word on this clone: Different DNA sequences within this sample yield the same CDR3. This chain links TRBV28 with TRBJ1-2, with D uncertain. Trimming stripped 7 bases from V and 0 bases from J, with 6 bases between. Germline assignment: CDR1 MDHEN and CDR2 SYDVKM. The CDR3 has 12 residues. The CDR3 region has the DNA TGTGCCAGCACCGGGGCTAACTATGGCTACACCTTC. Translated: CASTGANYGYTF.

The genes are TRBV3-1 (or the pseudogene TRBV3-2) and TRBJ2-2; D not certain. The CDR3 consists of 12 residues. V was pared by 4 bases and J by 5 bases, with 5 bases between. Per germline, CDR1 LGHDT and CDR2 YNNKEL (reference sequence). The CDR3 DNA reads TGTGCCAGCAGCCCCTTGACCGGGGAGCTGTTTTTT. As protein: CASSPLTGELFF.

The chain has TRBV28 and TRBJ1-5, with TRBD1 matching 10 bases. CDR3 size: 15 residues. Trimming at V came to 4 bases and at J to 7 bases, leaving 7 bases not matched to a gene. Germline V gene sequence: CDR1 MDHEN, CDR2 SYDVKM. The CDR3, as DNA: TGTGCCAGCAGTTCCTGGACAGGGGGGGAACAGCCCCAGCATTTT. It specifies CASSSWTGGEQPQHF.

This clone appeared once. This sequence joins TRBV9 and TRBJ1-4, with a tentative D call TRBD1 (5 bases). The CDR3 totals 15 residues. V lost 2 bases and J lost 6, with 14 bases in between. CDR1 is SGDLS, CDR2 YYNGEE, per germline. The CDR3 protein is CASSVGTGKDEKLFF. CDR3 sequence (DNA): TGTGCCAGCAGCGTCGGGACCGGAAAGGATGAAAAACTGTTTTTT.

V is TRBV7-2 and J is TRBJ2-7; possible D gene TRBD1, 7 bases. The V gene lost 3 bases and the J gene lost 7 bases, with 16 bases spanning the gap. CDR1 and CDR2 from the germline V gene are SGHTA and FQGNSA. CDR3 length: 14 amino acids. For the CDR3, the DNA is TGTGCCAGCAGCTTTTCCAGGGGGGCCTTTGAGCAGTACTTC. The encoded protein is CASSFSRGAFEQYF.

J is TRBJ2-1 and V is TRBV6-2 or TRBV6-3; 7 bases map to TRBD2. In germline, CDR1 is MNHEY, CDR2 SVGEGT. CDR3 size: 14 residues. Trimming at V came to 6 bases and at J to 12 bases, leaving 14 bases not matched to a gene. The chain's CDR3 is CASSTGGKRVTQFF. CDR3 nucleotides: TGTGCCAGCAGCACCGGGGGGAAACGGGTTACGCAGTTCTTC.

For the CDR3, the DNA is TGTGCCAGCATGACAGGGGGCCGGACCGGGGAGCTGTTTTTT. Encoded protein: CASMTGGRTGELFF. V gene TRBV6-5 combines with J gene TRBJ2-2; 10 bases align to TRBD1. The V segment lost 7 bases and the J segment 5 bases; nucleotides outside the gene matches: 4. The germline V gene has CDR1 MNHEY and CDR2 SVGAGI. The CDR3 consists of 14 residues.